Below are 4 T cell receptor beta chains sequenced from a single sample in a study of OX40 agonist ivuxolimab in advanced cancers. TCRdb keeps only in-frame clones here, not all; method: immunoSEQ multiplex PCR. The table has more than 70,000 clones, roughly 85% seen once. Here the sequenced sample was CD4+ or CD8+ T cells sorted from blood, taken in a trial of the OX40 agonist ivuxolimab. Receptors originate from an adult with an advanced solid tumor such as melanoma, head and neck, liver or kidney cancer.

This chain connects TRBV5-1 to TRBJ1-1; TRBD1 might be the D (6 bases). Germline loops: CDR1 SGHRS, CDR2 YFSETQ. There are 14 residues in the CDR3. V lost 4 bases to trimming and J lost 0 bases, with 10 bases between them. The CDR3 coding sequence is TGCGCCAGCAGCCGGACAGCGTTGAACACTGAAGCTTTCTTT. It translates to CASSRTALNTEAFF.

CDR3 nucleotides: TGTGCCAGTGGGACAGACTCTTATAGCAATCAGCCCCAGCATTTT. Amino acid sequence: CASGTDSYSNQPQHF. J is TRBJ1-5 and V is TRBV9, with 7 bases aligning to TRBD1. The CDR3 runs 15 residues. CDR1 and CDR2 from the germline V gene are SGDLS and YYNGEE. The J segment lost 0 bases and the V segment lost 8 bases, leaving 8 bases of the junction unmatched.

This CDR3 reads CASSDSGGATDTQYF. CDR3 DNA sequence: TGTGCCAGCAGTGATTCCGGGGGGGCAACAGATACGCAGTATTTT. This sequence joins TRBV6-4 and TRBJ2-3; 8 bases fit TRBD2. The V gene's germline CDR1 is MRHNA and CDR2 SNTAGT. CDR3 length equals 15 residues. J gave up 3 bases and V 3 bases, and 5 bases lay outside the gene matches.

The chain's CDR3 is CASSLNVGGGGTDTQYF. CDR3 in DNA: TGTGCCAGCAGCTTAAATGTGGGGGGCGGAGGTACAGATACGCAGTATTTT. The chain joins TRBV7-6 to TRBJ2-3; tentatively, D is TRBD1 or TRBD2 (6 bases each). The CDR3 is 17 amino acids. The V end lost 2 bases, the J end lost 3 bases, and 18 bases lay between the germline ends. Germline V CDR1 and CDR2: SGHVS, FNYEAQ.